The clone carrying this T cell receptor (beta chain) was counted between two and nine times. The sample originates from a study of blood T cell repertoires in COVID-19. About the study: There were acute and convalescent COVID-19 samples, and they came from the United States, Italy and Spain.

Trimming took off 6 bases at V and 8 bases at J, with 7 bases between the two ends. The germline V gene has CDR1 SQVTM and CDR2 ANQGSEA. CDR3 length: 9 residues. This table comes from immunoSEQ multiplex PCR, and its TCRdb copy is limited to in-frame clones, with some not included. The sample has a few hundred thousand clones; 84% are singletons. This TCR derives from a man aged 25 to 45 with acute COVID-19. J is TRBJ1-2 and V is TRBV29-1; D not resolved. Sequencing was carried out using PBMCs or T cells enriched from blood (not recorded which). CDR3 region: CSVAPGYTF. CDR3 DNA sequence: TGCAGCGTAGCGCCGGGCTACACCTTC.